The rows below give T cell receptor beta chains drawn from one sample of a study of early T cells in non-severe SARS-CoV-2 infection. Via MiXCR, TCRdb re-called the 5' RACE reads, giving one row per CDR3 protein. The data contain 37,000 or so distinct CDR3 sequences, approximately 6% of them singletons. The sample taken for sequencing was whole blood. These receptors were taken from an adult who was a healthcare worker with PCR-confirmed SARS-CoV-2 infection or an uninfected control (not recorded which). CDR3s include the opening cysteine and the closing phenylalanine or tryptophan. D genes are given only for firm matches. Rows may omit the clone size; those that give it use once, few, many or a size class.

D gene	clone size	J gene	V gene	CDR3 protein	CDR3 DNA
TRBD2	many	TRBJ2-3	TRBV5-4	CASSPGEAGADTQYF	TGTGCCAGCAGCCCTGGGGAAGCGGGAGCAGATACGCAGTATTTT
TRBD2	many	TRBJ2-2	TRBV4-1	CASSAQWREQVTGELFF	TGCGCCAGCAGCGCCCAGTGGCGGGAGCAAGTCACCGGGGAGCTGTTTTTT
-	-	TRBJ2-7	TRBV7-8	CASSLGKSGGSYEQYF	TGTGCCAGCAGCTTAGGCAAGTCCGGGGGATCCTACGAGCAGTACTTC
-	many	TRBJ2-1	TRBV12-3/TRBV12-4	CASSQGRGEQFF	TGTGCCAGCAGCCAGGGGCGTGGTGAGCAGTTCTTC
-	few	TRBJ2-1	TRBV15	CATSRGATSYNEQFF	TGTGCCACCAGCAGAGGGGCTACATCCTACAATGAGCAGTTCTTC
-	-	TRBJ1-4	TRBV5-1	CASSPLPATNEKLFF	TGCGCCAGCAGCCCTCTGCCCGCAACTAATGAAAAACTGTTTTTT
-	many	TRBJ1-1	TRBV6-4	CASSVDPNTEAFF	TGTGCCAGCAGTGTCGACCCGAACACTGAAGCTTTCTTT
-	many	TRBJ2-7	TRBV28	CASSFRPREQYF	TGTGCCAGCAGTTTTAGGCCCCGCGAGCAGTACTTC
-	many	TRBJ1-5	TRBV6-1	CASSENPPKEQPQHF	TGTGCCAGCAGTGAAAATCCCCCTAAAGAACAGCCCCAGCATTTT
-	many	TRBJ2-7	TRBV29-1	CSVVRGREQYF	TGCAGCGTTGTTCGAGGGAGGGAGCAGTACTTC
-	many	TRBJ2-7	TRBV6-6	CASSYFGRRYEQYF	TGTGCCAGCAGTTACTTCGGACGTCGCTACGAGCAGTACTTC
-	many	TRBJ1-2	TRBV12-3/TRBV12-4	CASSSGGLHYGYTF	TGTGCCAGCAGTTCTGGGGGGCTGCACTATGGCTACACCTTC
TRBD2	-	TRBJ2-1	TRBV7-8	CASSLVWSLAGVKGEQFF	TGTGCCAGCAGCTTAGTCTGGTCCCTAGCGGGAGTCAAAGGTGAGCAGTTCTTC
-	many	TRBJ2-7	TRBV7-9	CASSPPGKYEQYF	TGTGCCAGCAGCCCCCCGGGCAAATACGAGCAGTACTTC
-	few	TRBJ1-1	TRBV20-1	CSASRGSNTEAFF	TGCAGTGCGAGTAGGGGTTCGAACACTGAAGCTTTCTTT
-	-	TRBJ1-6	TRBV30	CAWRGFENSPLHF	TGTGCCTGGAGGGGTTTTGAGAATTCACCCCTCCACTTT
TRBD1	few	TRBJ2-6	TRBV12-3/TRBV12-4	CASSVPRGPSSGANVLTF	TGTGCCAGCAGTGTCCCCAGGGGGCCATCGTCTGGGGCCAACGTCCTGACTTTC
-	many	TRBJ2-1	TRBV6-1	CASREVQGLVYNEQFF	TGTGCCAGCAGGGAAGTCCAGGGGCTCGTTTACAATGAGCAGTTCTTC
-	many	TRBJ1-5	TRBV20-1	CSGWGSRGNQPQHF	TGCAGTGGATGGGGGTCAAGGGGCAATCAGCCCCAGCATTTT
-	-	TRBJ2-4	TRBV27	CASRNGGLTLAKNIQYF	TGTGCCAGCAGAAACGGGGGACTGACCCTAGCCAAAAACATTCAGTACTTC
-	few	TRBJ2-6	TRBV29-1	CSARPPGANVLTF	TGCAGCGCCAGGCCCCCGGGAGCCAACGTCCTGACTTTC
-	-	TRBJ2-3	TRBV29-1	CSACTHSTDTQYF	TGCAGCGCTTGTACCCACAGCACAGATACGCAGTATTTT
-	many	TRBJ2-7	TRBV6-5	CASSQVGEQYF	TGTGCCAGCAGCCAAGTGGGAGAGCAGTACTTC
-	-	TRBJ1-5	TRBV6-5	CASSSDYNQPQHF	TGTGCCAGCAGTTCGGACTACAATCAGCCCCAGCATTTT
-	-	TRBJ1-1	TRBV12-3/TRBV12-4	CASSLGRTQGRRTEAFF	TGTGCCAGCAGTTTAGGGCGTACCCAGGGGCGTCGGACTGAAGCTTTCTTC
-	-	TRBJ2-2	TRBV27	CASRQVGGVNTGELFF	TGTGCCAGCAGGCAGGTGGGCGGGGTGAACACCGGGGAGCTGTTTTTT
-	many	TRBJ2-1	TRBV5-1	CASSLGSPGDEQFF	TGCGCCAGCAGCTTGGGGTCGCCTGGGGATGAGCAGTTCTTC
-	few	TRBJ1-2	TRBV28	CASSLANWGNDGYTF	TGTGCCAGCAGCCTAGCGAATTGGGGTAACGATGGCTACACCTTC
-	many	TRBJ2-3	TRBV20-1	CSPTGTFSGTDTQYF	TGCAGTCCTACTGGGACCTTTTCGGGGACGGATACGCAGTATTTT
-	many	TRBJ2-1	TRBV11-3	CASSPRPTGTFSEQFF	TGTGCCAGCAGCCCACGTCCTACAGGGACTTTCTCTGAGCAGTTCTTC
-	many	TRBJ2-7	TRBV25-1	CASSEFAGGYEQYF	TGTGCCAGCAGTGAATTCGCAGGGGGGTACGAGCAGTACTTC
-	many	TRBJ1-2	TRBV7-9	CASSRDDGYTF	TGTGCCAGCAGCCGGGACGATGGCTACACCTTC
-	-	TRBJ2-7	TRBV28	CASSLYRPLLNYEQYF	TGTGCCAGCAGTTTATACCGACCCCTTCTCAACTACGAGCAGTACTTC
-	few	TRBJ2-5	TRBV10-1	CASSESRGETETQYF	TGCGCCAGCAGTGAGTCCAGGGGCGAGACAGAGACCCAGTACTTC
TRBD2	many	TRBJ2-3	TRBV20-1	CSEGTSGTDTQYF	TGCAGTGAGGGGACTAGCGGCACAGATACGCAGTATTTT
-	many	TRBJ2-1	TRBV9	CASSVAVDEQFF	TGTGCCAGCAGCGTAGCAGTAGATGAGCAGTTCTTC
-	few	TRBJ2-3	TRBV10-2	CASSKSSGRQGDTQYF	TGCGCCAGCAGTAAATCCTCGGGACGTCAAGGAGATACGCAGTATTTT